This TCR beta chain is drawn from a study of blood T cell repertoires in COVID-19. Germline-derived CDR1 and CDR2 are MGHRA and YSYEKL. V shed 0 bases, J shed 5 bases, and the junction held 7 bases outside the gene matches. The CDR3 spans 16 residues. Sequencing used immunoSEQ multiplex PCR; TCRdb keeps in-frame clones, though not all of them. The sample consists of roughly 290,000 clones, around 85% of them appearing once. The sequencing sample was made of PBMCs or T cells enriched from blood (not recorded which). This rearrangement joins TRBV4-1 to TRBJ2-3; 8 bases are a match to TRBD1. This receptor was identified in a woman in her thirties who had recovered from COVID-19. The CDR3, as DNA: TGCGCCAGCAGCCAAGAAGCGACAGGGGCGGGAGATACGCAGTATTTT. It translates to CASSQEATGAGDTQYF.